The 10 T cell receptor beta chains given below trace back to one sample, sequenced in a study of vaccination and CD4 T cells after COVID-19 (dated 2022 in TCRdb). The treatment or condition tag for this specimen amounts to: approximately 9-day PBMC culture with coronavirus spike peptide pools or control peptides (ViraFEST assay). CD4+ T cells from unexposed donors were collected before the COVID-19 pandemic (2011-2018). These receptors have no identified antigens. The method was PCR. Reads for this sample came from an Illumina iSeq 100. TCR sequencing of DNA from cultured CD4+ T cells used the Oncomine TCR Beta short-read assay at the Johns Hopkins FTIC core. TCRdb's own reprocessing of the public reads used fastp at Q25 and MiXCR and kept productive beta chains. Every distinct CDR3 protein forms one entry, paired with its most common genes and DNA. In this sample the table shows fewer than 5,000 distinct CDR3 sequences, around 70% of which occur a single time. Around a third of the sample lies in the top ten.

The material sequenced was CD4+ T cells from blood, cultured in vitro. Source of these receptors: a human donor in good health.

The chain joins TRBV19 to TRBJ1-2, with D uncertain. Germline assignment: CDR1 LNHDA and CDR2 SQIVND (reference sequence). The CDR3 contains 13 residues. With 1 base removed from V and 2 bases from J, the gap between germline ends came to 5 bases. DNA of the CDR3: TGTGCCAGTAGTATAGTTGGGAACTATGGCTACACCTTC. Protein: CASSIVGNYGYTF.

The chain joins TRBV20-1 to TRBJ2-3; the D is unclear. V lost 1 base to trimming and J lost 1 base, with 0 bases between them. The CDR3 extends over 11 amino acids. Germline CDR1 and CDR2: DFQATT and SNEGSKA (reference sequence). In nucleotides, the CDR3 is TGCAGTGCTAGAGGCACAGATACGCAGTATTTT. Translated, it gives CSARGTDTQYF.

The chain links TRBV6-1 to TRBJ1-2, with D possibly matching TRBD1 (6 bases). V was shortened by 6 bases and J by 8 bases, with 22 bases between the two germline ends. From germline, CDR1 is MNHNS and CDR2 SASEGT. This CDR3 region has 15 residues. The CDR3 DNA reads TGTGCCAGCAGCTCCCGGGTGGGGGGGCCGTTCGGCTACACCTTC. Translating it yields CASSSRVGGPFGYTF.

The chain employs TRBV20-1 and TRBJ2-7, with 14 bases that match TRBD2. Trimming cost V 5 bases and J 1 base; bases outside gene matches: 4. The CDR3 is made up of 15 amino acids. Germline CDR1 and CDR2: DFQATT and SNEGSKA (reference sequence). CDR3: CSAGRLAGGSYEQYF. The DNA of the CDR3 is TGCAGTGCTGGCAGACTAGCGGGAGGGTCCTACGAGCAGTACTTC.

The chain joins TRBV4-1 to TRBJ2-7; no reliable D call. Between the trimmed V and J ends, which lost 0 bases and 3 bases, there was a span of 15 bases. CDR3 length: 16 amino acids. Germline V gene lookup returns CDR1 MGHRA and CDR2 YSYEKL. CDR3 residues: CASSQDRDASFYEQYF. DNA for the CDR3: TGCGCCAGCAGCCAAGATCGAGATGCCAGCTTCTACGAGCAGTACTTC.

This chain links TRBV12-3 or TRBV12-4 with TRBJ1-6; D is undetermined. CDR3 length: 15 residues. V was pared by 2 bases and J by 9 bases, with 14 bases between. CDR3 coding DNA: TGTGCCAGCAGTTTATCCGCCGGCGCCCTTTCACCCCTCCACTTT. This gives the protein CASSLSAGALSPLHF.

The chain couples TRBV7-8 to TRBJ1-2, with D perhaps matching TRBD1 (5 bases). V lost 0 bases and J lost 4, with 9 bases in between. The CDR3 sequence is 14 residues long. Germline assignment: CDR1 SGHVS and CDR2 FQNEAQ. CDR3 amino acids: CASSLALGTYGYTF. In nucleotides, the CDR3 is TGTGCCAGCAGCTTAGCATTAGGGACCTATGGCTACACCTTC. Drawing the rest from reference TRBV7-8 and TRBJ1-2, the complete variable domain is GAGVSQSPRYKVAKRGQDVALRCDPISGHVSLFWYQQALGQGPEFLTYFQNEAQLDKSGLPSDRFFAERPEGSVSTLKIQRTQQEDSAVYLCASSLALGTYGYTFGSGTRLTVV.

This clonotype appeared a single time. The chain joins TRBV7-2 to TRBJ2-5; TRBD2 aligns across 7 bases. V trimming: 4 bases; J trimming: 3 bases; junction bases outside the gene matches: 8. In germline, CDR1 is SGHTA, CDR2 FQGNSA. This CDR3 is built from 15 residues. The CDR3 DNA follows: TGTGCCAGCAGCTCGACCGGGACTAAAAAAGAGACCCAGTACTTC. This gives the protein CASSSTGTKKETQYF.

The chain links TRBV2 to TRBJ1-2, with D unclear. Trimming pared 4 bases from V and 8 bases from J, leaving 2 bases between. Germline lookup yields CDR1 SNHLY and CDR2 FYNNEI. CDR3 size: 9 residues. The CDR3 DNA reads TGTGCCAGCAGTGGCGGCTACACCTTC. Its translation is CASSGGYTF.

This clonotype appeared a few times. The gene calls are TRBV15 and TRBJ1-5; possibly TRBD1 for D (6 bases). The CDR3 extends over 18 amino acids. Germline loops: CDR1 LNHNV, CDR2 YYDKDF (reference sequence). The ends were cut back, 3 bases at V and 0 bases at J, with 18 bases in the middle. CDR3 protein: CATSRPPGTHLSNQPQHF. The CDR3 DNA sequence: TGTGCCACCAGCAGGCCCCCCGGGACACACCTTAGCAATCAGCCCCAGCATTTT.